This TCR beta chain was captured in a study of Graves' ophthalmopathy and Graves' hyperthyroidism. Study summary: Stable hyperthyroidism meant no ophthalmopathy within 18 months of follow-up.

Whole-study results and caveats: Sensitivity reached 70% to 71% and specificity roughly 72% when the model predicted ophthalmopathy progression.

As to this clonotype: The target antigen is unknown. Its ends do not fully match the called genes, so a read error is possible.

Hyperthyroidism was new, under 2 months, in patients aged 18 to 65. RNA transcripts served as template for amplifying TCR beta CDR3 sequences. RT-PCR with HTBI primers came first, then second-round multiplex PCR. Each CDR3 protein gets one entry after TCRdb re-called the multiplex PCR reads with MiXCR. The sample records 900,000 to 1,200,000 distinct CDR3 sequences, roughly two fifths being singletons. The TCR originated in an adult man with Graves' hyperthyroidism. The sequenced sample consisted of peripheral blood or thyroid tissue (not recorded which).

CDR3 in amino acids: CASSVRSTNEELFF. CDR3 in DNA: TGCGCCAGCAGCGTACGGTCAACTAATGAAGAACTGTTTTTT. The chain employs TRBV5-1 and TRBJ1-4; D is undetermined. CDR3 length equals 14 residues. Germline lookup yields CDR1 SGHRS and CDR2 YFSETQ.